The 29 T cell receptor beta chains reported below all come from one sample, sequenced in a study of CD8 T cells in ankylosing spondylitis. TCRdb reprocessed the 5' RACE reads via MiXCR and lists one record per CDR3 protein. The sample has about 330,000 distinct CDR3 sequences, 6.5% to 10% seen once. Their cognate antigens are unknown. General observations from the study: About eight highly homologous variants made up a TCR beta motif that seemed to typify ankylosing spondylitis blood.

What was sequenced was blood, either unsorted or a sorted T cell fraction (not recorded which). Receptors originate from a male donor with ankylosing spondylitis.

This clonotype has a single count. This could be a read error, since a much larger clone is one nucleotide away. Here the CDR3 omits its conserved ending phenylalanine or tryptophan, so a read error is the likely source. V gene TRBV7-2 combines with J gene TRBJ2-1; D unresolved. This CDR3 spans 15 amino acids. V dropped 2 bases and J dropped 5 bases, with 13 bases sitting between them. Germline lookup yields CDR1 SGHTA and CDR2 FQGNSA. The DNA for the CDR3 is TGTGCCAGCAGCTTATGGGCCCAGGATGACAATGAGCAGTTCTCC. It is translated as CASSLWAQDDNEQFS.

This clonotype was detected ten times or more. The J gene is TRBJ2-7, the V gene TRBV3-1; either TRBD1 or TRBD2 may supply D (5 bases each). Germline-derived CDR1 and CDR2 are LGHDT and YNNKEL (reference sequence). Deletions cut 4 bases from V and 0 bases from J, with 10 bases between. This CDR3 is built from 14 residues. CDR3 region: CASSPAGSSYEQYF. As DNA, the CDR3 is TGTGCCAGCAGCCCAGCAGGGAGCTCCTACGAGCAGTACTTC.

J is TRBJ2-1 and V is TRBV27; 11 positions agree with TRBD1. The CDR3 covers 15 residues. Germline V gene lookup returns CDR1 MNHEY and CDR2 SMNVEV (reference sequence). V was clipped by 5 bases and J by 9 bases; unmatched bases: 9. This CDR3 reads CASSPGTGGSVEQFF. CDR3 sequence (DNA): TGTGCCAGCAGTCCCGGGACAGGGGGTTCTGTTGAGCAGTTCTTC.

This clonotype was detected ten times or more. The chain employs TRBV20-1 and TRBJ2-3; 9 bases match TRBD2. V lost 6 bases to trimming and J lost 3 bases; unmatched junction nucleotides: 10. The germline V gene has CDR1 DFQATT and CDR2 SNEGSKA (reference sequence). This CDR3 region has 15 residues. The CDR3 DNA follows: TGCAGTGCGTATACTAGCGGGCGGTTGACAGATACGCAGTATTTT. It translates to CSAYTSGRLTDTQYF.

Here the CDR3 DNA reads TGTGCCACACTAGCGGGAGCGACCTACGAGCAGTACTTC. Amino acids: CATLAGATYEQYF. The chain combines TRBV24-1 with TRBJ2-7; 11 bases are shared with TRBD2. Germline loops: CDR1 KGHDR, CDR2 SFDVKD. V trimming: 10 bases; J trimming: 2 bases; junction bases outside the gene matches: 3. The CDR3 extends over 13 amino acids.

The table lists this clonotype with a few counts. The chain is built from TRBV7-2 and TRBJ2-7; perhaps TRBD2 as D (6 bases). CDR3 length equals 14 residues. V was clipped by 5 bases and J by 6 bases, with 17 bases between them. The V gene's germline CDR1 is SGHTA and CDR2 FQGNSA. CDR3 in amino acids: CASSPSPTSFEQYF. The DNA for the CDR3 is TGTGCCAGCAGCCCTAGCCCGACTAGTTTCGAGCAGTACTTC. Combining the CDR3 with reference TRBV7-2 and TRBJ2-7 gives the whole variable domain GAGVSQSPSNKVTEKGKDVELRCDPISGHTALYWYRQSLGQGLEFLIYFQGNSAPDKSGLPSDRFSAERTGGSVSTLTIQRTQQEDSAVYLCASSPSPTSFEQYFGPGTRLTVT.

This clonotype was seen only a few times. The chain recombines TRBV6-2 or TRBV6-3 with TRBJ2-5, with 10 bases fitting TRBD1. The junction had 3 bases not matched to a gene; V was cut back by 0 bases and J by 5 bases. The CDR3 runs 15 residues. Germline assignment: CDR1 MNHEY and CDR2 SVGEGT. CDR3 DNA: TGTGCCAGCAGTTACTCGACAGGGGGCGCGGAGACCCAGTACTTC. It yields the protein CASSYSTGGAETQYF.

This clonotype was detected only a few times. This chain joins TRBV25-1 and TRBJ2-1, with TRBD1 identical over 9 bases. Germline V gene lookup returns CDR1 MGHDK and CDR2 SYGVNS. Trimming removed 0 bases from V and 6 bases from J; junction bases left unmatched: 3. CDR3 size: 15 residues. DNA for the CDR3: TGTGCCAGCAGTGAATACGGGACAGGGACCAATGAGCAGTTCTTC. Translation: CASSEYGTGTNEQFF. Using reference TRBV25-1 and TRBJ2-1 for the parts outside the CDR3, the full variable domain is EADIYQTPRYLVIGTGKKITLECSQTMGHDKMYWYQQDPGMELHLIHYSYGVNSTEKGDLSSESTVSRIRTEHFPLTLESARPSHTSQYLCASSEYGTGTNEQFFGPGTRLTVL.

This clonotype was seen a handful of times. CDR3 bases: TGTGCCACAACGACAGGGGACGAAAACATTCAGTACTTC. Translating gives CATTTGDENIQYF. The V gene is TRBV10-3, the J gene TRBJ2-4, with TRBD1 matching over 8 bases. The CDR3 loop spans 13 amino acids. Trimming removed 10 bases from V and 5 bases from J; junction bases left unmatched: 7. Per germline, CDR1 ENHRY and CDR2 SYGVKD.

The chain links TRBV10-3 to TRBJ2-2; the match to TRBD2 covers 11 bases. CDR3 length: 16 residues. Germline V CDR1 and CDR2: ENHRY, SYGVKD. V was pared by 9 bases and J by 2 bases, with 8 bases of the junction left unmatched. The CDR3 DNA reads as TGTGCCATATCTAGGGGACTAGCGGTAAACACCGGGGAGCTGTTTTTT. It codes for CAISRGLAVNTGELFF.

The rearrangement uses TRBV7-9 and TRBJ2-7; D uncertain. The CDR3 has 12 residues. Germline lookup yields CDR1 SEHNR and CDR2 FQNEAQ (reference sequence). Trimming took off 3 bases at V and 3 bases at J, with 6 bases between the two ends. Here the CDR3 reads CASSLGYYEQYF. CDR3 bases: TGTGCCAGCAGCTTGGGGTACTACGAGCAGTACTTC.

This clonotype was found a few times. The CDR3: CASSRDFRDTQYF. In nucleotides, the CDR3 is TGCGCCAGCAGCCGGGACTTTAGAGATACGCAGTATTTT. The chain couples TRBV10-1 to TRBJ2-3, with a tentative D call TRBD2 (6 bases). This CDR3 has 13 amino acids. Germline V gene lookup returns CDR1 WNHNN and CDR2 SYGVQD (reference sequence). The V end was cut by 6 bases, the J end by 5 bases, with 12 bases between.

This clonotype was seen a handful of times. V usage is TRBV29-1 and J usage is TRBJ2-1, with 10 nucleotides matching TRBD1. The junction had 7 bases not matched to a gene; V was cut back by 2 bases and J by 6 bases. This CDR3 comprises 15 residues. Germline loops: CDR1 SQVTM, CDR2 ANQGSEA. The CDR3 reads CSVERDRGFGNEQFF. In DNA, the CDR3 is TGCAGCGTTGAAAGGGACAGGGGATTCGGCAATGAGCAGTTCTTC.

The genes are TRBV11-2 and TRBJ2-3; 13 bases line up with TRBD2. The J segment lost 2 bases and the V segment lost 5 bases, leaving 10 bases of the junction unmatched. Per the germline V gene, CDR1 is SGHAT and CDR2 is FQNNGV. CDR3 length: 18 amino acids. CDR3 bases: TGTGCCAGCAGCGCAGAACCGGGACTAGCGGGACCCACAGATACGCAGTATTTT. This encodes CASSAEPGLAGPTDTQYF. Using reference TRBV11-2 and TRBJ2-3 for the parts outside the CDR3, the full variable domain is EAGVAQSPRYKIIEKRQSVAFWCNPISGHATLYWYQQILGQGPKLLIQFQNNGVVDDSQLPKDRFSAERLKGVDSTLKIQPAKLEDSAVYLCASSAEPGLAGPTDTQYFGPGTRLTVL.

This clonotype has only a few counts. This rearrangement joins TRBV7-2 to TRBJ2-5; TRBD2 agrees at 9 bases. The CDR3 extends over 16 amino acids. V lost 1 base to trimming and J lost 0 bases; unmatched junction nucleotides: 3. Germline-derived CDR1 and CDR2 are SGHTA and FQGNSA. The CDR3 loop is CASSLGLAGNQETQYF. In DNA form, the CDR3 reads TGTGCCAGCAGCTTAGGCCTAGCGGGGAACCAAGAGACCCAGTACTTC.

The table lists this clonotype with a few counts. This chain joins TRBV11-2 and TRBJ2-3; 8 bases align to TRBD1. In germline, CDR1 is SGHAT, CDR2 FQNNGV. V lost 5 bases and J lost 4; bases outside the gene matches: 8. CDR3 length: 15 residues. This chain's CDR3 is CASSRQGISADTQYF. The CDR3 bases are TGTGCCAGCAGCCGACAGGGGATTTCGGCAGATACGCAGTATTTT.

This CDR3 reads CASSPAQAGTDTQYF. Here the CDR3 DNA reads TGTGCCAGCTCCCCGGCGCAGGCGGGCACAGATACGCAGTATTTT. The chain couples TRBV18 to TRBJ2-3; the D is unclear. V gave up 6 bases and J gave up 1 base, with 14 bases separating them. Germline values: CDR1 KGHSH, CDR2 LQKENI. The CDR3 is made up of 15 amino acids.

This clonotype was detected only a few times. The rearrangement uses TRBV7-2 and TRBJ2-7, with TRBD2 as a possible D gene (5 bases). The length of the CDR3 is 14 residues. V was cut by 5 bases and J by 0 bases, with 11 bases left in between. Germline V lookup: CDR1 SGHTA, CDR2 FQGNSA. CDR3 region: CASSQRTFSYEQYF. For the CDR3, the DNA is TGTGCCAGCAGCCAGCGGACTTTCTCCTACGAGCAGTACTTC.

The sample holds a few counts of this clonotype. The CDR3 here is CASSPRAGTEAFF. CDR3 bases: TGTGCCAGCAGCCCCCGGGCCGGCACTGAAGCTTTCTTT. The chain carries TRBV7-3 and TRBJ1-1; D not resolved. V was cut by 5 bases and J by 4 bases, with 11 bases left in between. The CDR3 sequence is 13 residues long. The V gene's germline CDR1 is SGHTA and CDR2 FQGTGA.

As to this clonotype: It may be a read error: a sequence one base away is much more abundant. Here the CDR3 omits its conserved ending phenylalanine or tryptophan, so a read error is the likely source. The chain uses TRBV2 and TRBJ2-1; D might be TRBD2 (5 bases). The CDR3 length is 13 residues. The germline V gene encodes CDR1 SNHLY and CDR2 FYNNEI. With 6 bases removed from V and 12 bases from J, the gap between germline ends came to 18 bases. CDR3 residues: CASRDNRAGLQFL. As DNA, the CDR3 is TGTGCCAGCAGAGACAATAGGGCGGGCTTGCAGTTCCTC.

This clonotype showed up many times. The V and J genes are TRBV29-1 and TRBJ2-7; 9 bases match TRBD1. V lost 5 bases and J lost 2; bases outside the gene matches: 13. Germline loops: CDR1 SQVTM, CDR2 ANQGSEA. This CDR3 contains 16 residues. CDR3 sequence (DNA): TGCAGCGTTCAACCAGGGAGGGGGACAGGGACCTACGAGCAGTACTTC. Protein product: CSVQPGRGTGTYEQYF.

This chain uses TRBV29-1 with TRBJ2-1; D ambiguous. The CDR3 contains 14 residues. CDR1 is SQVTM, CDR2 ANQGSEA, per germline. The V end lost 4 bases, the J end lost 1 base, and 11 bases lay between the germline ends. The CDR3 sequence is CSVVGQRSYNEQFF. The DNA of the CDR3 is TGCAGCGTTGTTGGCCAGAGGTCCTACAATGAGCAGTTCTTC.

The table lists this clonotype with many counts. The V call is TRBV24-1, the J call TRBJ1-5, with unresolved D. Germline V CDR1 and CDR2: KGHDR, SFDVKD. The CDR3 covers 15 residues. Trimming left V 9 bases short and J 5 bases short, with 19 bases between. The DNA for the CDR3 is TGTGCCACCTCCTCCGGGCTGGGCTTTGATCAGCCCCAGCATTTT. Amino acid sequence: CATSSGLGFDQPQHF.

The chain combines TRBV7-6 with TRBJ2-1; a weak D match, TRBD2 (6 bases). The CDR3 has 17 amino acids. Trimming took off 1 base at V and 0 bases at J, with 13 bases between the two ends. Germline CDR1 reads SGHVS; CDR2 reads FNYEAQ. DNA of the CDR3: TGTGCCAGCAGCTTAGAGTCTAGCGCGAGCTCCTACAATGAGCAGTTCTTC. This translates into CASSLESSASSYNEQFF.

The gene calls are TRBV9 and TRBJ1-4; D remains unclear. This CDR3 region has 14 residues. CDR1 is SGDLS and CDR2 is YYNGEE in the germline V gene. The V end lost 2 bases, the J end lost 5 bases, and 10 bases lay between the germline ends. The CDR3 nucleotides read TGTGCCAGCAGCGTGAGAGGAGACAATGAAAAACTGTTTTTT. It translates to CASSVRGDNEKLFF.

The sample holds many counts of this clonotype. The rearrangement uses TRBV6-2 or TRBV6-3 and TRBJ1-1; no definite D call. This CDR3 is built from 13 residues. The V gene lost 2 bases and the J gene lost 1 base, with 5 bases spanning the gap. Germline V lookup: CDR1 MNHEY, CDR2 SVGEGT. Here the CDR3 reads CASSYGRNTEAFF. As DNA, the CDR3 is TGTGCCAGCAGTTACGGCAGGAACACTGAAGCTTTCTTT.

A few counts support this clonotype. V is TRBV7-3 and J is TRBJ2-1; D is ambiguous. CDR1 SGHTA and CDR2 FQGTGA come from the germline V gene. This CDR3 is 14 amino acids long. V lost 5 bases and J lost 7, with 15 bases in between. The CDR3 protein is CASSEGGPGNEQFF. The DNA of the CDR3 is TGTGCCAGCAGCGAAGGTGGACCTGGGAATGAGCAGTTCTTC.

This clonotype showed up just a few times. The CDR3 bases are TGCGCCAGCAGCTCACAAGTAGGGACCCGGCCTGAAGCTTTCTTT. Translated: CASSSQVGTRPEAFF. This chain joins TRBV5-1 and TRBJ1-1; tentative D call: TRBD1 (5 bases). The CDR3 has 15 residues. Trimming removed 3 bases at V and 6 bases at J, with 18 bases between. Germline V gene data show CDR1 as SGHRS and CDR2 as YFSETQ. Filled out from reference TRBV5-1 and TRBJ1-1, the complete variable domain reads KAGVTQTPRYLIKTRGQQVTLSCSPISGHRSVSWYQQTPGQGLQFLFEYFSETQRNKGNFPGRFSGRQFSNSRSEMNVSTLELGDSALYLCASSSQVGTRPEAFFGQGTRLTVV.

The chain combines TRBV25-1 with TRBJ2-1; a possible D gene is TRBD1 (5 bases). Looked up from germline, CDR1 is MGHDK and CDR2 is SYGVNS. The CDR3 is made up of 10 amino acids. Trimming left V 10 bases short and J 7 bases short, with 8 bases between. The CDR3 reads CATRENEQFF. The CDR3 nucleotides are TGTGCCACCAGGGAAAATGAGCAGTTCTTC.